Listed below are T cell receptor beta chains from one sample, sequenced in a study of OX40 agonist ivuxolimab in advanced cancers. Generated by immunoSEQ multiplex PCR, the TCRdb table keeps only in-frame clones and is missing some. Counted here are about 80,000 clones, 85% to 95% occurring once; the ten biggest clones make up 0.55% to 0.7%. The sequences come from CD4+ or CD8+ T cells sorted from blood, collected in a trial of the OX40 agonist ivuxolimab. The receptors originated from an adult with an advanced solid tumor such as melanoma, head and neck, liver or kidney cancer. Both conserved end residues are part of each CDR3. Each record gives: D gene, J gene, V gene, clone size, CDR3 protein, CDR3 DNA. A D gene is named only where the DNA matches it firmly. A clone size is listed for some rows: how often the clone was seen (once, few, many), or a class if it is expanded.

. TRBJ2-7 TRBV29-1 . CSVETDYEQYF TGCAGCGTTGAAACCGACTACGAGCAGTACTTC
. TRBJ1-3 TRBV7-9 . CASSFLRTTRNTIYF TGTGCCAGCAGCTTTTTGAGGACAACCAGAAACACCATATATTTT
TRBD1 TRBJ1-1 TRBV7-3 . CASSAQGAGMNTEAFF TGTGCCAGCAGCGCACAGGGGGCGGGTATGAACACTGAAGCTTTCTTT
TRBD1 TRBJ1-5 TRBV27 . CASSRSPGQGRFGQPQHF TGTGCCAGCAGCCGTTCCCCGGGACAGGGAAGGTTTGGACAGCCCCAGCATTTT
. TRBJ1-2 TRBV6-6 . CASRPGGNYGYTF TGTGCCAGCAGACCCGGCGGGAACTATGGCTACACCTTC
. TRBJ1-1 TRBV25-1 once CASSDPYGRVGTEAFF TGTGCCAGCAGTGACCCCTACGGAAGGGTGGGGACTGAAGCTTTCTTT
TRBD1 TRBJ2-7 TRBV10-3 . CATGTGAVYEQYF TGTGCCACAGGGACAGGGGCGGTCTACGAGCAGTACTTC
. TRBJ2-1 TRBV7-2 . CASSLQGPRENEQFF TGTGCCAGCAGCTTACAGGGCCCCCGGGAGAATGAGCAGTTCTTC
. TRBJ2-3 TRBV4-2 . CASSQTREFGDTQYF TGTGCCAGCAGCCAAACCCGGGAGTTTGGAGATACGCAGTATTTT
. TRBJ1-6 TRBV7-9 . CASSSGIWADNSPLHF TGTGCCAGCAGCTCCGGGATATGGGCAGATAATTCACCCCTCCACTTT
. TRBJ2-7 TRBV21-1 . CASSKALWVEGEQYF TGTGCCAGCAGCAAAGCGCTTTGGGTCGAGGGCGAGCAGTACTTC
TRBD2 TRBJ2-2 TRBV2 . CASTPGLAGGRRGELFF TGTGCCAGCACACCGGGACTAGCGGGAGGTCGGCGCGGGGAGCTGTTTTTT
. TRBJ1-6 TRBV30 once CAWRIGGIAYNSPLHF TGTGCCTGGAGGATTGGTGGGATCGCGTATAATTCACCCCTCCACTTT
. TRBJ2-1 TRBV5-1 . CASSLFNNNEQFF TGCGCCAGCAGCTTGTTTAACAACAATGAGCAGTTCTTC
TRBD2 TRBJ2-1 TRBV5-4 . CASSLAAASGYNEQFF TGTGCCAGCAGCTTGGCCGCGGCTAGCGGATACAATGAGCAGTTCTTC
. TRBJ1-4 TRBV6-5 . CASSSPGRNEKLFF TGTGCCAGCAGTTCCCCGGGACGGAATGAAAAACTGTTTTTT
. TRBJ1-2 TRBV4-3 . CASSQEGGRDGYTF TGCGCCAGCAGCCAAGAGGGGGGGCGGGATGGCTACACCTTC
. TRBJ2-3 TRBV5-5 . CASSLIPAGMVTDTQYF TGTGCCAGCAGCTTGATCCCGGCGGGGATGGTCACAGATACGCAGTATTTT
TRBD2 TRBJ2-2 TRBV15 . CATSRDPTSGRSTGELFF TGTGCCACCAGCAGAGATCCGACTAGCGGGAGGTCCACCGGGGAGCTGTTTTTT
. TRBJ2-7 TRBV28 . CASRPTVLSHEQYF TGTGCCAGCAGACCGACAGTTCTGTCCCACGAGCAGTACTTC
TRBD2 TRBJ2-3 TRBV2 . CASRRMTSGLTDTQYF TGTGCCAGCAGGCGGATGACTAGCGGCCTCACAGATACGCAGTATTTT
. TRBJ2-1 TRBV5-4 . CASSLGLDSYNEQFF TGTGCCAGCAGCTTGGGGCTAGACTCCTACAATGAGCAGTTCTTC
. TRBJ2-7 TRBV28 . CASSSQSYEQYF TGTGCCAGCAGTTCCCAGTCCTACGAGCAGTACTTC